This T cell receptor beta chain came from a study of blood T cells in healthy people across ages. Regarding the study as a whole: Naive T cell percentage strongly correlated with TCR beta diversity.

V shed 3 bases and J shed 0 bases, with 12 bases lying between them. Germline CDR1 and CDR2: SNHLY and FYNNEI. The CDR3 totals 15 residues. Combining a sample-barcoded 5' primer with a J-beta primer mix, a second PCR ran for 7 to 11 cycles. TCRdb re-called the 5' RACE reads with MiXCR, one entry per CDR3 protein. The sample carries roughly 500,000 distinct CDR3 sequences, 25% to 30% recorded once. As regards this clonotype: Its target is not known.

Sequencing was carried out using blood. The J gene is TRBJ2-7, the V gene TRBV2; D might be TRBD1 (8 bases). The source of this sequence is a woman aged 70-85 years in good health. The chain's CDR3 is CASSERGTGSYEQYF. DNA for the CDR3: TGTGCCAGCAGTGAGCGGGGGACAGGCTCCTACGAGCAGTACTTC. Supplemented by reference TRBV2 and TRBJ2-7, the full variable domain reads EPEVTQTPSHQVTQMGQEVILRCVPISNHLYFYWYRQILGQKVEFLVSFYNNEISEKSEIFDDQFSVERPDGSNFTLKIRSTKLEDSAMYFCASSERGTGSYEQYFGPGTRLTVT.